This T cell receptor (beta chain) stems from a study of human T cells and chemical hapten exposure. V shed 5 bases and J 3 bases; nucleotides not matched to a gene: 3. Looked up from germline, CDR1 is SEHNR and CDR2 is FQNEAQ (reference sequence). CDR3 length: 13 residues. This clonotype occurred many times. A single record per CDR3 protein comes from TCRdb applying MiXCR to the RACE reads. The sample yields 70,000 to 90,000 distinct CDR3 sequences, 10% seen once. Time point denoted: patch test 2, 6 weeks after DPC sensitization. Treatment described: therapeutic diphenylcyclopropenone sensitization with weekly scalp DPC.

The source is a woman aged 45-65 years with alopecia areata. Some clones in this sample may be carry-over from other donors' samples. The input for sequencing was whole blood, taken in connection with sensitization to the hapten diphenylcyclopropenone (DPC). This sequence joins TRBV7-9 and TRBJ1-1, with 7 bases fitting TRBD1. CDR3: CASSTGQYTEAFF. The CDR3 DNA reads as TGTGCCAGCAGCACGGGACAGTACACTGAAGCTTTCTTT.